What follows are 21 T cell receptor beta chains derived from one specimen sequenced in a study of Graves' ophthalmopathy and Graves' hyperthyroidism. Amplified material comprised TCR beta CDR3 regions derived from RNA transcripts. Amplification began with first-round RT-PCR using HTBI primers, then second-round multiplex PCR was performed. Each CDR3 protein gets one entry after TCRdb re-called the multiplex PCR reads with MiXCR. The sample lists about 480,000 distinct CDR3 sequences; around an eighth were seen once. Input material: blood. These receptors were collected from a woman aged 25 to 45 with Graves' ophthalmopathy.

This clonotype was counted ten times or more. The V call is TRBV6-5, the J call TRBJ2-5; 12 bases map to TRBD2. Trimming at V came to 0 bases and at J to 5 bases, leaving 4 bases not matched to a gene. The germline CDR1 and CDR2 sequences are MNHEY and SVGAGI. This CDR3 comprises 16 residues. Written as DNA, the CDR3 is TGTGCCAGCAGTTACTCGACTAGCGGGGGCTCGGAGACCCAGTACTTC. It codes for CASSYSTSGGSETQYF.

This clonotype was observed many times. The V and J genes are TRBV6-1 and TRBJ1-5; 9 nucleotides match TRBD1. Germline V gene lookup returns CDR1 MNHNS and CDR2 SASEGT. This CDR3 region has 14 residues. V lost 3 bases to trimming and J lost 9 bases; unmatched junction nucleotides: 6. CDR3 protein: CASSDRTGGRPQHF. For the CDR3, the DNA is TGTGCCAGCAGTGACCGAACAGGGGGCCGGCCCCAGCATTTT.

This clonotype showed up many times. The chain uses TRBV9 and TRBJ2-5, with D tentatively TRBD2 (5 bases). The CDR3 has 15 amino acids. Germline V lookup: CDR1 SGDLS, CDR2 YYNGEE. V lost 0 bases and J lost 4, with 13 bases in between. CDR3 in DNA: TGTGCCAGCAGCGTAGAAGAGGGAAGTGGAGAGACCCAGTACTTC. As protein: CASSVEEGSGETQYF.

This clonotype was counted ten times or more. This chain uses TRBV27 with TRBJ1-2, with D tentatively TRBD1 (6 bases). Trimming shortened V by 7 bases and J by 5 bases, and 20 bases separated the two germline ends. Germline assignment: CDR1 MNHEY and CDR2 SMNVEV (reference sequence). The CDR3 extends over 15 amino acids. CDR3 coding DNA: TGTGCCAGCAAGAGGGAACTGGCAGGGGCGTATGGCTACACCTTC. Translated, it gives CASKRELAGAYGYTF.

The sample holds many counts of this clonotype. The rearrangement joins TRBV12-3 or TRBV12-4 to TRBJ1-1, with D possibly matching TRBD1 (5 bases). The CDR3 loop spans 13 amino acids. Trimming left V 3 bases short and J 4 bases short, with 9 bases between. CDR3: CASSFGGPTEAFF. Here the CDR3 DNA reads TGTGCCAGCAGTTTTGGGGGTCCCACTGAAGCTTTCTTT.

In its sample, this clonotype was seen many times. The chain employs TRBV5-5 and TRBJ1-5, with TRBD1 as a possible D gene (5 bases). With 4 bases removed from V and 3 bases from J, the gap between germline ends came to 11 bases. The CDR3 is 14 residues long. Germline-derived CDR1 and CDR2 are SGHKS and YYEKEE (reference sequence). The CDR3 DNA reads TGTGCCAGCAGCCCTGACAGAAACAATCAGCCCCAGCATTTT. Translating it yields CASSPDRNNQPQHF.

V usage is TRBV20-1 and J usage is TRBJ2-7, with TRBD2 matching over 7 bases. The CDR3 length is 14 residues. Losses at the gene ends were 2 bases for V and 3 bases for J; bases not matched to a gene: 7. Germline CDR1 reads DFQATT; CDR2 reads SNEGSKA (reference sequence). The CDR3 DNA is TGCAGTGCTAGAACGGGACTAACACTCTACGAGCAGTACTTC. Its protein product is CSARTGLTLYEQYF.

This clonotype was detected a few times. V gene TRBV19 combines with J gene TRBJ1-1; no definite D call. There are 12 residues in the CDR3. Germline CDR1 LNHDA, CDR2 SQIVND (reference sequence). The V gene lost 5 bases and the J gene lost 4 bases, with 8 bases spanning the gap. The CDR3 sequence is CASSPWGTEAFF. Here the CDR3 DNA reads TGTGCCAGTAGTCCTTGGGGCACTGAAGCTTTCTTT.

This rearrangement joins TRBV14 to TRBJ1-1; D is ambiguous. This CDR3 comprises 16 residues. V lost 1 base to trimming and J lost 1 base, with 13 bases between them. Germline loops: CDR1 SGHDN, CDR2 FVKESK. CDR3 bases: TGTGCCAGCAGCCAAGGGAGGGCGGGGAGGAACACTGAAGCTTTCTTT. Its protein is CASSQGRAGRNTEAFF.

V gene TRBV6-4 combines with J gene TRBJ1-6; D gene uncertain. Trimming pared 5 bases from V and 10 bases from J, leaving 12 bases between. Per germline, CDR1 MRHNA and CDR2 SNTAGT. This CDR3 has 13 amino acids. The CDR3 reads CASSYAGSSPLHF. CDR3 bases: TGTGCCAGCAGTTACGCGGGGTCATCACCCCTCCACTTT.

This clonotype was seen at least ten times. This chain uses TRBV19 with TRBJ1-1; D is perhaps TRBD1 (5 bases). This CDR3 contains 13 residues. The V gene lost 4 bases and the J gene lost 5 bases, with 11 bases spanning the gap. The germline gives CDR1 LNHDA, CDR2 SQIVND (reference sequence). The DNA for the CDR3 is TGTGCCAGTAGTAAAACAGGAACAACTGAAGCTTTCTTT. Protein sequence: CASSKTGTTEAFF.

V usage is TRBV28 and J usage is TRBJ2-7, with a possible D match to TRBD2 (5 bases). The length of the CDR3 is 13 residues. Germline V CDR1 and CDR2: MDHEN, SYDVKM. V was cut by 0 bases and J by 5 bases, with 8 bases left in between. The CDR3 DNA follows: TGTGCCAGCAGTTTATGGGGAGAGGACGAGCAGTACTTC. Translated: CASSLWGEDEQYF.

This clonotype was detected a few times. CDR3 loop: CSARDSKGGDYEQYF. In DNA form, the CDR3 reads TGCAGTGCTAGAGATAGTAAAGGGGGAGATTACGAGCAGTACTTC. The chain couples TRBV20-1 to TRBJ2-7; tentatively, D is TRBD1 (6 bases). The germline V and J ends were trimmed by 0 bases and 4 bases, with 16 bases remaining between them. Per the germline V gene, CDR1 is DFQATT and CDR2 is SNEGSKA (reference sequence). The CDR3 covers 15 residues.

This clonotype was counted many times. This sequence joins TRBV19 and TRBJ1-1; D is perhaps TRBD1 (6 bases). Germline values: CDR1 LNHDA, CDR2 SQIVND (reference sequence). The V end was cut by 4 bases, the J end by 3 bases, with 12 bases between. This CDR3 contains 14 residues. The CDR3 sequence: CASSTFKGDTEAFF. CDR3 in DNA: TGTGCCAGTAGTACCTTCAAGGGGGACACTGAAGCTTTCTTT.

This clonotype appeared many times. V and J are TRBV15 and TRBJ1-1; D is perhaps TRBD1 (5 bases). Germline V CDR1 and CDR2: LNHNV, YYDKDF (reference sequence). This CDR3 spans 15 amino acids. V lost 8 bases to trimming and J lost 6 bases, with 22 bases between them. The CDR3, as DNA: TGTGCCACCTCTCAGATGGGGGTTGTTAACTCTGAAGCTTTCTTT. This gives the protein CATSQMGVVNSEAFF.

This clonotype was seen ten or more times. V and J are TRBV5-1 and TRBJ1-6; 7 bases match TRBD1. The CDR3 has 15 amino acids. V shed 0 bases, J shed 7 bases, and the junction held 4 bases outside the gene matches. The germline V gene encodes CDR1 SGHRS and CDR2 YFSETQ. The CDR3 region is CASSLEAGGNSPLHF. The CDR3 DNA sequence: TGCGCCAGCAGCTTGGAGGCAGGGGGAAATTCACCCCTCCACTTT.

This clonotype was seen many times. The chain has TRBV2 and TRBJ1-1, with D possibly TRBD1 on 5 matching bases. The length of the CDR3 is 11 residues. The germline CDR1 and CDR2 sequences are SNHLY and FYNNEI. The V end was cut by 7 bases, the J end by 6 bases, with 9 bases between. CDR3 sequence (DNA): TGTGCCAGCACCCAGGGTGCTGAAGCTTTCTTT. Translated: CASTQGAEAFF.

The chain carries TRBV30 and TRBJ2-4, with D perhaps TRBD1 (5 bases). CDR1 and CDR2 from the germline V gene are GTSNPN and SVGIG (reference sequence). Trimming shortened V by 2 bases and J by 3 bases, and 8 bases separated the two germline ends. This CDR3 region has 13 residues. The CDR3 region is CAWSYDSKNIQYF. The CDR3 DNA reads TGTGCCTGGAGTTACGACAGCAAAAACATTCAGTACTTC. Full variable domain (outside the CDR3, taken from reference TRBV30 and TRBJ2-4): SQTIHQWPATLVQPVGSPLSLECTVEGTSNPNLYWYRQAAGRGLQLLFYSVGIGQISSEVPQNLSASRPQDRQFILSSKKLLLSDSGFYLCAWSYDSKNIQYFGAGTRLSVL.

In this sample, this clonotype turned up many times. V and J are TRBV15 and TRBJ2-7, with D perhaps TRBD1 (6 bases). The germline V gene has CDR1 LNHNV and CDR2 YYDKDF (reference sequence). Deletions cut 5 bases from V and 3 bases from J, with 14 bases between. The CDR3 covers 14 residues. The DNA of the CDR3 is TGTGCCACCAGCGGCCCCAGGGACATCTACGAGCAGTACTTC. It translates to CATSGPRDIYEQYF. Looking up the rest from reference TRBV15 and TRBJ2-7 gives the full variable domain: DAMVIQNPRYQVTQFGKPVTLSCSQTLNHNVMYWYQQKSSQAPKLLFHYYDKDFNNEADTPDNFQSRRPNTSFCFLDIRSPGLGDTAMYLCATSGPRDIYEQYFGPGTRLTVT.

Ten or more counts support this clonotype. V usage is TRBV6-1 and J usage is TRBJ1-1, with D possibly TRBD1 on 6 matching bases. With 7 bases removed from V and 5 bases from J, the gap between germline ends came to 20 bases. The CDR3 extends over 15 amino acids. Per germline, CDR1 MNHNS and CDR2 SASEGT. The CDR3 region is CASTGARGGNTEAFF. For the CDR3, the DNA is TGTGCCAGCACGGGGGCACGAGGAGGGAATACTGAAGCTTTCTTT.

This clonotype was detected many times. The chain combines TRBV20-1 with TRBJ1-6; 7 bases are a match to TRBD1. V was clipped by 5 bases and J by 1 base; unmatched bases: 5. The germline V gene has CDR1 DFQATT and CDR2 SNEGSKA (reference sequence). CDR3 length: 15 amino acids. CDR3 amino acids: CSARTGGSYNSPLHF. CDR3 sequence (DNA): TGCAGTGCTCGGACAGGCGGTTCCTATAATTCACCCCTCCACTTT.